This T cell receptor beta chain was found in a study of T cell changes during pregnancy in multiple sclerosis. Generated by immunoSEQ multiplex PCR, the TCRdb table keeps only in-frame clones and is missing some. The repertoire consists of roughly 110,000 clones, with about 90% occurring once and the leading ten covering 1.6%. The CDR3 covers 13 residues. Trimming removed 0 bases at V and 7 bases at J, with 12 bases between. The germline gives CDR1 GTSNPN, CDR2 SVGIG (reference sequence). The sequence was collected from a female donor with multiple sclerosis, enrolled in a pregnancy study. Sample: peripheral blood, taken before pregnancy. This chain uses TRBV30 with TRBJ1-2, with a possible D match to TRBD1 (5 bases). Here the CDR3 DNA reads TGTGCCTGGAGTGTATCGGGGGAAGGTGGCTACACCTTC. It encodes CAWSVSGEGGYTF. Based on the CDR3 plus reference TRBV30 and TRBJ1-2, the full variable domain is SQTIHQWPATLVQPVGSPLSLECTVEGTSNPNLYWYRQAAGRGLQLLFYSVGIGQISSEVPQNLSASRPQDRQFILSSKKLLLSDSGFYLCAWSVSGEGGYTFGSGTRLTVV.